These 21 T cell receptor beta chains originate from one sample sequenced in a study of T cells in Graves' hyperthyroidism and ophthalmopathy. Amplification yielded TCR beta CDR3 regions, with RNA transcripts as the source. HTBI primers drove first-round RT-PCR of the TCR CDR3. TCRdb called the multiplex PCR reads again in MiXCR, with one record for every CDR3 protein. Of approximately 480,000 distinct CDR3 sequences listed, roughly 20% are singletons. Material for sequencing was blood. These TCRs come from a man aged 18 to 35 with Graves' hyperthyroidism.

The rearrangement uses TRBV2 and TRBJ2-7; the D gene could be TRBD1 or TRBD2 (6 bases each). Trimming took off 2 bases at V and 5 bases at J, with 16 bases between the two ends. Germline lookup yields CDR1 SNHLY and CDR2 FYNNEI. This CDR3 contains 15 residues. CDR3: CASSEPKTGGNEQYF. CDR3 sequence (DNA): TGTGCCAGCAGTGAACCTAAGACAGGAGGGAACGAGCAGTACTTC.

This clonotype was seen at least ten times. This chain connects TRBV10-3 to TRBJ1-5; 8 nucleotides match TRBD1. Germline trimming cut 6 bases from V and 2 bases from J; bases unmatched to any gene: 6. This CDR3 has 15 residues. Germline V gene data show CDR1 as ENHRY and CDR2 as SYGVKD. CDR3 bases: TGTGCCATCAGCTTGACAGGGGCTGGCAATCAGCCCCAGCATTTT. This codes for CAISLTGAGNQPQHF.

This clonotype has at least ten counts. The J gene is TRBJ2-5, the V gene TRBV13; tentatively, D is TRBD2 (5 bases). The CDR3 spans 16 residues. Trimming took 5 bases from V and 2 from J, leaving 18 bases between them. CDR1 is PRHDT and CDR2 is FYEKMQ in the germline V gene (reference sequence). CDR3 protein: CASSPRLLDWQETQYF. The DNA for the CDR3 is TGTGCCAGCAGCCCCCGATTACTAGATTGGCAAGAGACCCAGTACTTC.

This clonotype has ten or more counts. This chain connects TRBV27 to TRBJ1-5; no firm D call. Germline V gives CDR1 MNHEY, CDR2 SMNVEV (reference sequence). The V end was cut by 4 bases, the J end by 6 bases, with 13 bases between. CDR3 length: 14 residues. CDR3 residues: CASSSSGFGQPQHF. The DNA of the CDR3 is TGTGCCAGCAGTTCATCGGGATTCGGTCAGCCCCAGCATTTT.

This clonotype was seen more than once but under ten times. This chain connects TRBV5-1 to TRBJ2-5, with D possibly matching TRBD1 (6 bases). The CDR3 sequence is 13 residues long. CDR1 is SGHRS, CDR2 YFSETQ, per germline. Trimming removed 2 bases from V and 5 bases from J, with 10 bases in between. The CDR3 loop reads CASSFNGGETQYF. CDR3 DNA: TGCGCCAGCAGCTTCAATGGGGGCGAGACCCAGTACTTC. Combining the CDR3 with reference TRBV5-1 and TRBJ2-5 gives the whole variable domain KAGVTQTPRYLIKTRGQQVTLSCSPISGHRSVSWYQQTPGQGLQFLFEYFSETQRNKGNFPGRFSGRQFSNSRSEMNVSTLELGDSALYLCASSFNGGETQYFGPGTRLLVL.

This clonotype was found many times. This chain connects TRBV2 to TRBJ2-7, with unresolved D. Germline assignment: CDR1 SNHLY and CDR2 FYNNEI. The CDR3 covers 11 residues. Trimming took 7 bases from V and 0 from J, leaving 4 bases between them. The CDR3 is CASKSSYEQYF. CDR3 in DNA: TGTGCCAGCAAGAGCTCCTACGAGCAGTACTTC. Based on the CDR3 plus reference TRBV2 and TRBJ2-7, the full variable domain is EPEVTQTPSHQVTQMGQEVILRCVPISNHLYFYWYRQILGQKVEFLVSFYNNEISEKSEIFDDQFSVERPDGSNFTLKIRSTKLEDSAMYFCASKSSYEQYFGPGTRLTVT.

This clonotype was detected ten times or more. The chain combines TRBV24-1 with TRBJ2-5, with TRBD2 as a possible D gene (6 bases). V was trimmed by 1 base and J by 5 bases, leaving 19 bases between them. The germline gives CDR1 KGHDR, CDR2 SFDVKD. The CDR3 has 17 amino acids. In DNA form, the CDR3 reads TGTGCCACCAGTGATTTTGGTGAAGTCGGGGGAAGGGAGACCCAGTACTTC. This codes for CATSDFGEVGGRETQYF.

The chain employs TRBV20-1 and TRBJ2-5, with 8 bases fitting TRBD1. Germline-derived CDR1 and CDR2 are DFQATT and SNEGSKA (reference sequence). The junction had 18 bases not matched to a gene; V was cut back by 7 bases and J by 5 bases. The CDR3 covers 16 residues. The CDR3 DNA reads TGCAGTGTTAGGGAATGCGCGACAGGGGTGAGGGAGACCCAGTACTTC. Its protein is CSVRECATGVRETQYF.

There are many counts of this clonotype. The rearrangement uses TRBV30 and TRBJ1-1; unclear D gene. V was trimmed by 0 bases and J by 3 bases, leaving 2 bases between them. Looked up from germline, CDR1 is GTSNPN and CDR2 is SVGIG (reference sequence). The CDR3 totals 11 residues. The DNA of the CDR3 is TGTGCCTGGAGTGTAGACACTGAAGCTTTCTTT. This translates into CAWSVDTEAFF.

The sample holds a few counts of this clonotype. The CDR3 DNA reads as TGTGCCAGTAGTACTACCGGGACAGGGGGGTCCAGCAATCAGCCCCAGCATTTT. The encoded protein is CASSTTGTGGSSNQPQHF. The chain recombines TRBV19 with TRBJ1-5; 11 bases are a match to TRBD1. Germline V lookup: CDR1 LNHDA, CDR2 SQIVND (reference sequence). The CDR3 length is 18 residues. The ends lost 4 bases at V and 1 base at J; junction bases unmatched: 9.

The sample holds many counts of this clonotype. The rearrangement uses TRBV20-1 and TRBJ1-5; D might be TRBD1 (6 bases). The V gene lost 3 bases and the J gene lost 7 bases, with 16 bases spanning the gap. CDR3 size: 14 residues. CDR1 is DFQATT, CDR2 SNEGSKA, per germline (reference sequence). Written as DNA, the CDR3 is TGCAGTGCTAGGGTTACAGGGATAGGACAGCCCCAGCATTTT. Amino acid sequence: CSARVTGIGQPQHF.

The sample holds many counts of this clonotype. This chain joins TRBV13 and TRBJ2-4; TRBD2 matches at 12 bases. The germline V gene encodes CDR1 PRHDT and CDR2 FYEKMQ (reference sequence). The ends lost 5 bases at V and 8 bases at J; junction bases unmatched: 4. The CDR3 covers 14 residues. The CDR3 is CASSETSGGHIQYF. Here the CDR3 DNA reads TGTGCCAGCAGCGAGACTAGCGGGGGACACATTCAGTACTTC.

This clonotype was picked up many times. This chain links TRBV6-5 with TRBJ2-7, with TRBD2 as a possible D gene (5 bases). There are 15 residues in the CDR3. The germline V gene encodes CDR1 MNHEY and CDR2 SVGAGI. Trimming stripped 0 bases from V and 3 bases from J, with 12 bases between. In DNA form, the CDR3 reads TGTGCCAGCAGTTACTCGATAGCGCAAAACTACGAGCAGTACTTC. Residues: CASSYSIAQNYEQYF.

This clonotype has a handful of counts. V usage is TRBV28 and J usage is TRBJ1-1, with D possibly matching TRBD1 (5 bases). The CDR3 is made up of 15 amino acids. Germline CDR1 and CDR2: MDHEN and SYDVKM. Trimming took 5 bases from V and 1 from J, leaving 14 bases between them. In nucleotides, the CDR3 is TGTGCCAGCAGTCTCGCCGGGACCCCGAACACTGAAGCTTTCTTT. This encodes CASSLAGTPNTEAFF. The full variable domain, completed using reference TRBV28 and TRBJ1-1, is DVKVTQSSRYLVKRTGEKVFLECVQDMDHENMFWYRQDPGLGLRLIYFSYDVKMKEKGDIPEGYSVSREKKERFSLILESASTNQTSMYLCASSLAGTPNTEAFFGQGTRLTVV.

The sample holds a few counts of this clonotype. V usage is TRBV4-2 and J usage is TRBJ1-2; TRBD1 aligns across 7 bases. The CDR3 has 15 amino acids. With 3 bases clipped from V and 1 base from J, the junction kept 5 bases outside the gene matches. Per germline, CDR1 LGHNA and CDR2 YNFKEQ. CDR3 amino acids: CASSHGTESNYGYTF. The CDR3 bases are TGTGCCAGCAGCCACGGGACAGAGAGTAACTATGGCTACACCTTC.

At least ten counts were recorded for this clonotype. This sequence joins TRBV30 and TRBJ2-5; 8 bases match TRBD2. The germline gives CDR1 GTSNPN, CDR2 SVGIG (reference sequence). J lost 6 bases, V lost 6 bases, and 9 bases had no gene match. This CDR3 contains 13 residues. CDR3 region: CACNSGVGKTQYF. CDR3 DNA sequence: TGTGCCTGCAATAGCGGGGTCGGAAAGACCCAGTACTTC.

This clonotype showed up many times. The V and J genes are TRBV28 and TRBJ1-2, with D unresolved. Trimming left V 5 bases short and J 3 bases short, with 16 bases between. Germline lookup yields CDR1 MDHEN and CDR2 SYDVKM. The CDR3 has 15 residues. This CDR3 is CASSPPDQVYYGYTF. CDR3 in DNA: TGTGCCAGCAGTCCACCCGATCAGGTTTACTATGGCTACACCTTC.

This clonotype was observed many times. This CDR3 is CASEGAGGKKTQYF. The CDR3 DNA follows: TGTGCCAGCGAGGGGGCAGGGGGCAAGAAGACCCAGTACTTC. The V call is TRBV2, the J call TRBJ2-5; TRBD1 aligns across 8 bases. J lost 6 bases, V lost 8 bases, and 11 bases had no gene match. The CDR3 runs to 14 residues. CDR1 and CDR2 (germline): SNHLY, FYNNEI. Drawing the rest from reference TRBV2 and TRBJ2-5, the complete variable domain is EPEVTQTPSHQVTQMGQEVILRCVPISNHLYFYWYRQILGQKVEFLVSFYNNEISEKSEIFDDQFSVERPDGSNFTLKIRSTKLEDSAMYFCASEGAGGKKTQYFGPGTRLLVL.

The chain links TRBV29-1 to TRBJ2-4; possibly TRBD2 for D (7 bases). Germline V gene sequence: CDR1 SQVTM, CDR2 ANQGSEA. CDR3 length: 12 amino acids. Trimming left V 4 bases short and J 8 bases short, with 12 bases between. The CDR3 sequence: CSVGGGGHIQYF. CDR3 DNA sequence: TGCAGCGTTGGCGGCGGGGGCCACATTCAGTACTTC. Drawing the rest from reference TRBV29-1 and TRBJ2-4, the complete variable domain is SAVISQKPSRDICQRGTSLTIQCQVDSQVTMMFWYRQQPGQSLTLIATANQGSEATYESGFVIDKFPISRPNLTFSTLTVSNMSPEDSSIYLCSVGGGGHIQYFGAGTRLSVL.

This clonotype was recorded a few times. The rearrangement uses TRBV20-1 and TRBJ2-2, with TRBD2 identical over 7 bases. CDR1 DFQATT and CDR2 SNEGSKA come from the germline V gene (reference sequence). The CDR3 length is 15 residues. V trimming: 0 bases; J trimming: 5 bases; junction bases outside the gene matches: 6. The CDR3 region has the DNA TGCAGTGCTAGAGATCCCGGGGGGAGTACCGGGGAGCTGTTTTTT. This translates into CSARDPGGSTGELFF.

V and J are TRBV28 and TRBJ1-1, with D possibly TRBD1 on 6 matching bases. The ends were cut back, 3 bases at V and 1 base at J, with 12 bases in the middle. Germline values: CDR1 MDHEN, CDR2 SYDVKM. The CDR3 length is 15 residues. For the CDR3, the DNA is TGTGCCAGCAGTTTGTCCGGGACACAGAACACTGAAGCTTTCTTT. It translates to CASSLSGTQNTEAFF.